Below are 14 T cell receptor beta chains sequenced from a single sample in a study of blood T cell repertoires in COVID-19. The data were produced by immunoSEQ multiplex PCR, yet TCRdb's version contains in-frame clones alone and is incomplete. The table lists 100,000 to 150,000 clones, around 86% of them singletons. Sequenced sample: peripheral blood. These receptor sequences come from a man older than 75 with active or convalescent COVID-19.

This chain joins TRBV27 and TRBJ1-5, with unresolved D. Germline V lookup: CDR1 MNHEY, CDR2 SMNVEV (reference sequence). The CDR3 extends over 14 amino acids. Deletions cut 6 bases from V and 4 bases from J, with 13 bases between. The CDR3 is CASSSLRVNQPQHF. The DNA of the CDR3 is TGTGCCAGCAGCTCTCTGAGGGTGAATCAGCCCCAGCATTTT.

The V and J genes are TRBV19 and TRBJ2-3; 9 bases align to TRBD1. Germline CDR1 is LNHDA and CDR2 is SQIVND (reference sequence). The CDR3 sequence is 13 residues long. The J segment lost 1 base and the V segment lost 10 bases, leaving 3 bases of the junction unmatched. The CDR3 nucleotides are TGTGCCACCCGGGACAGGGGCACAGATACGCAGTATTTT. Its translation: CATRDRGTDTQYF. The full variable domain, its missing parts supplied by reference TRBV19 and TRBJ2-3, is DGGITQSPKYLFRKEGQNVTLSCEQNLNHDAMYWYRQDPGQGLRLIYYSQIVNDFQKGDIAEGYSVSREKKESFPLTVTSAQKNPTAFYLCATRDRGTDTQYFGPGTRLTVL.

This chain joins TRBV19 and TRBJ1-5; 10 nucleotides align to TRBD1. The germline gives CDR1 LNHDA, CDR2 SQIVND (reference sequence). This CDR3 has 18 residues. Trimming took 2 bases from V and 0 from J; bases not matched to a gene: 7. The CDR3 DNA is TGTGCCAGTAGTATAAGGACAGGGGGAAGATATAGCAATCAGCCCCAGCATTTT. Protein: CASSIRTGGRYSNQPQHF.

V is TRBV7-8 and J is TRBJ1-6, with D tentatively TRBD1 (5 bases). Trimming shortened V by 0 bases and J by 3 bases, and 9 bases separated the two germline ends. The CDR3 has 16 residues. Per the germline V gene, CDR1 is SGHVS and CDR2 is FQNEAQ. CDR3 sequence reads: CASSLAQGIYNSPLHF. The CDR3 DNA reads TGTGCCAGCAGCTTAGCCCAGGGAATCTATAATTCACCCCTCCACTTT. The whole variable domain, remainder taken from reference TRBV7-8 and TRBJ1-6, is GAGVSQSPRYKVAKRGQDVALRCDPISGHVSLFWYQQALGQGPEFLTYFQNEAQLDKSGLPSDRFFAERPEGSVSTLKIQRTQQEDSAVYLCASSLAQGIYNSPLHFGNGTRLTVT.

The rearrangement uses TRBV7-8 and TRBJ2-7; tentative D call: TRBD2 (5 bases). The CDR3 totals 14 residues. V was clipped by 1 base and J by 1 base, with 8 bases between them. The V gene's germline CDR1 is SGHVS and CDR2 FQNEAQ. CDR3 in DNA: TGTGCCAGCAGCTTAGAAGGGAGATCCTACGAGCAGTACTTC. Translation gives CASSLEGRSYEQYF.

The chain combines TRBV4-2 with TRBJ1-3; D unclear. Looked up from germline, CDR1 is LGHNA and CDR2 is YNFKEQ. This CDR3 is 16 amino acids long. V gave up 0 bases and J gave up 1 base, with 10 bases separating them. The CDR3 loop reads CASSQDLGSSGNTIYF. DNA for the CDR3: TGTGCCAGCAGCCAAGATCTGGGGAGTTCTGGAAACACCATATATTTT.

The gene calls are TRBV7-2 and TRBJ2-7, with TRBD2 matching 11 bases. The junction had 7 bases not matched to a gene; V was cut back by 0 bases and J by 3 bases. The germline V gene encodes CDR1 SGHTA and CDR2 FQGNSA. The CDR3 spans 17 residues. This CDR3 is CASSLAGLAGGNYEQYF. DNA of the CDR3: TGTGCCAGCAGCTTAGCTGGGCTAGCGGGAGGCAACTACGAGCAGTACTTC.

V gene TRBV10-3 combines with J gene TRBJ1-6; 9 nucleotides agree with TRBD1. The V segment lost 4 bases and the J segment 7 bases; nucleotides outside the gene matches: 5. The germline V gene has CDR1 ENHRY and CDR2 SYGVKD. This CDR3 spans 15 amino acids. In nucleotides, the CDR3 is TGTGCCATCAGTGGAGCCGGGACAGGGAATTCACCCCTCCACTTT. As protein: CAISGAGTGNSPLHF.

J is TRBJ1-4 and V is TRBV27; D is uncertain. V was trimmed by 4 bases and J by 7 bases, leaving 16 bases between them. CDR1 is MNHEY and CDR2 is SMNVEV in the germline V gene (reference sequence). The CDR3 runs 15 residues. CDR3 loop: CASSYTSLGSEKLFF. Here the CDR3 DNA reads TGTGCCAGCAGTTATACGTCTCTAGGGAGTGAAAAACTGTTTTTT.

This sequence joins TRBV6-6 and TRBJ2-7; 8 bases agree with TRBD2. Trimming at V came to 5 bases and at J to 6 bases, leaving 12 bases not matched to a gene. The CDR3 is 15 amino acids. Germline CDR1 reads MNHNY; CDR2 reads SVGAGI (reference sequence). The CDR3 DNA reads TGTGCCAGCAGTGCCTCCGGGACTAGAGTCTCCGAGCAGTACTTC. This translates into CASSASGTRVSEQYF.

V usage is TRBV4-1 and J usage is TRBJ2-6; D is unresolved. The germline V and J ends were trimmed by 2 bases and 0 bases, with 2 bases remaining between them. Per the germline V gene, CDR1 is MGHRA and CDR2 is YSYEKL. The CDR3 runs 14 residues. The CDR3 here is CASSQYSGANVLTF. CDR3 in DNA: TGCGCCAGCAGCCAATACTCTGGGGCCAACGTCCTGACTTTC.

This clone was detected only once. The chain couples TRBV18 to TRBJ2-1; 14 bases align to TRBD2. The CDR3 has 17 residues. Germline lookup yields CDR1 KGHSH and CDR2 LQKENI. V lost 6 bases and J lost 7; bases outside the gene matches: 11. The CDR3, as DNA: TGTGCCAGCTCTCAGCGGACTAGCGGGAGGTCCCTAAATGAGCAGTTCTTC. This translates into CASSQRTSGRSLNEQFF. The complete variable domain, with remaining parts taken from reference TRBV18 and TRBJ2-1, reads NAGVMQNPRHLVRRRGQEARLRCSPMKGHSHVYWYRQLPEEGLKFMVYLQKENIIDESGMPKERFSAEFPKEGPSILRIQQVVRGDSAAYFCASSQRTSGRSLNEQFFGPGTRLTVL.

This chain connects TRBV6-5 to TRBJ2-5; D is unresolved. In germline, CDR1 is MNHEY, CDR2 SVGAGI. V was trimmed by 6 bases and J by 5 bases, leaving 7 bases between them. CDR3 length equals 11 residues. The CDR3 sequence: CASRILETQYF. CDR3 bases: TGTGCCAGCAGAATACTGGAGACCCAGTACTTC.

This sequence joins TRBV6-4 and TRBJ2-6; a weak D match, TRBD1 (5 bases). The ends were cut back, 6 bases at V and 0 bases at J, with 15 bases in the middle. The CDR3 has 17 residues. Germline CDR1 reads MRHNA; CDR2 reads SNTAGT. In nucleotides, the CDR3 is TGTGCCAGCAGGGGCGTCAGGGTGAGCTCTGGGGCCAACGTCCTGACTTTC. Translating it yields CASRGVRVSSGANVLTF.